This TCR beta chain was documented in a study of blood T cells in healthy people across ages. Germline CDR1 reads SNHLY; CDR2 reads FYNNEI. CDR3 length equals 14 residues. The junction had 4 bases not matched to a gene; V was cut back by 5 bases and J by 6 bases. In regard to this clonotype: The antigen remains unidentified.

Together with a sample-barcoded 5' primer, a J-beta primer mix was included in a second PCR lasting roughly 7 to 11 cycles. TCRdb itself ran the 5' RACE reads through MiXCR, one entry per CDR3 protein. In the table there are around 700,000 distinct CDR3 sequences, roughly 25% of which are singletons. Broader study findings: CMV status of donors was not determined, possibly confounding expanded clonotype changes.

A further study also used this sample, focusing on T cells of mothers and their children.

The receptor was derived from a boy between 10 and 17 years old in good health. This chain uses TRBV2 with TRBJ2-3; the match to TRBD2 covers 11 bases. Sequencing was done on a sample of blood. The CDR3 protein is CASSSTSGEDTQYF. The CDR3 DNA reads TGTGCCAGCAGTTCGACTAGCGGGGAGGATACGCAGTATTTT.